This passage covers 30 T cell receptor beta chains from one sample sequenced in a study of T-cell reconstitution after alpha-beta-depleted transplantation in children. The library targeted TCRbeta and was prepared with unique molecular identifiers. TCRdb ran MiXCR on the PCR reads and lists one entry per CDR3 protein. The sample carries 600,000 to 700,000 distinct CDR3 sequences, 15% to 20% recorded once. The sample here was PBMCs from the stem cell graft donor, taken from the stem cell graft. The receptor source for this set is a human donor who donated a stem cell graft to a child with acute myeloid leukemia.

There are a few counts of this clonotype. The chain combines TRBV5-1 with TRBJ2-3; D gene unclear. The CDR3 has 16 amino acids. The germline V gene encodes CDR1 SGHRS and CDR2 YFSETQ. V was cut by 0 bases and J by 0 bases, with 11 bases left in between. In DNA, the CDR3 is TGCGCCAGCAGCTTGGCCTGGGGTTACAGCACAGATACGCAGTATTTT. Amino acids: CASSLAWGYSTDTQYF.

This clonotype was picked up a small number of times. The genes are TRBV5-4 and TRBJ2-4, with 8 bases fitting TRBD2. The CDR3 covers 14 residues. The trim removed 4 bases at V and 6 bases at J, leaving 6 bases unmatched. CDR1 SGHNT and CDR2 YYREEE come from the germline V gene (reference sequence). CDR3 DNA: TGTGCCAGCAGCACACGGGGGGGAGGAAACATTCAGTACTTC. Translating it yields CASSTRGGGNIQYF.

A few counts support this clonotype. The J gene is TRBJ2-1, the V gene TRBV20-1; 14 bases are shared with TRBD2. This CDR3 has 16 amino acids. Trimming removed 6 bases from V and 2 bases from J; junction bases left unmatched: 6. Germline V gives CDR1 DFQATT, CDR2 SNEGSKA (reference sequence). CDR3 DNA: TGCAGTGCCGCTGGGACTAGCGGGGGACCCTACAATGAGCAGTTCTTC. It encodes CSAAGTSGGPYNEQFF.

This clonotype showed up just a few times. The chain is built from TRBV24-1 and TRBJ2-1; TRBD2 agrees at 7 bases. With 3 bases clipped from V and 7 bases from J, the junction kept 8 bases outside the gene matches. Germline assignment: CDR1 KGHDR and CDR2 SFDVKD. The CDR3 loop spans 15 amino acids. The CDR3 DNA sequence: TGTGCCACCAGTGATGGACTAGTACTAGGGAATGAGCAGTTCTTC. This sequence encodes CATSDGLVLGNEQFF.

This clonotype was seen repeatedly, ten times or more. The CDR3 DNA reads as TGTGCCAGCAGTGTCCTCCGGGTCTTATCTTCACCCCTCCACTTT. This translates into CASSVLRVLSSPLHF. The chain couples TRBV6-1 to TRBJ1-6; D is ambiguous. Trimming took 4 bases from V and 9 from J, leaving 16 bases between them. CDR3 length: 15 amino acids. Germline CDR1 is MNHNS and CDR2 is SASEGT.

This clonotype was picked up a small number of times. V is TRBV5-5 and J is TRBJ1-2; D is possibly TRBD1 (6 bases). Germline V lookup: CDR1 SGHKS, CDR2 YYEKEE (reference sequence). The CDR3 length is 15 residues. Trimming shortened V by 3 bases and J by 8 bases, and 20 bases separated the two germline ends. The CDR3, as DNA: TGTGCCAGCAGCTCTATACCGGACGGGGGCCTAGGCTACACCTTC. Encoded protein: CASSSIPDGGLGYTF.

This clonotype was picked up a small number of times. The rearrangement links TRBV29-1 to TRBJ2-5; D remains unclear. This CDR3 is 11 amino acids long. Germline values: CDR1 SQVTM, CDR2 ANQGSEA. The V and J ends lost 2 bases and 4 bases respectively, with 5 bases between them. The DNA for the CDR3 is TGCAGCGTTGAACGTCGAGAGACCCAGTACTTC. Its translation is CSVERRETQYF.

This clonotype was counted ten times or more. The genes are TRBV20-1 and TRBJ2-1, with TRBD2 identical over 12 bases. V was clipped by 3 bases and J by 10 bases; unmatched bases: 4. This CDR3 region has 13 residues. Looked up from germline, CDR1 is DFQATT and CDR2 is SNEGSKA (reference sequence). DNA for the CDR3: TGCAGTGCTAGTCTAGCGGGGGGGCACGAGCAGTTCTTC. Translated, it gives CSASLAGGHEQFF.

The rearrangement uses TRBV7-2 and TRBJ1-1, with D unresolved. The germline gives CDR1 SGHTA, CDR2 FQGNSA. The CDR3 spans 13 residues. V lost 1 base and J 3 bases, leaving 6 bases between the germline ends. In nucleotides, the CDR3 is TGTGCCAGCAGCTTAGGCCATTACACTGAAGCTTTCTTT. Translation gives CASSLGHYTEAFF. Full variable domain (outside the CDR3, taken from reference TRBV7-2 and TRBJ1-1): GAGVSQSPSNKVTEKGKDVELRCDPISGHTALYWYRQSLGQGLEFLIYFQGNSAPDKSGLPSDRFSAERTGGSVSTLTIQRTQQEDSAVYLCASSLGHYTEAFFGQGTRLTVV.

The chain joins TRBV28 to TRBJ2-5, with D maybe TRBD1 (5 bases). Between the trimmed V and J ends, which lost 3 bases and 2 bases, there was a span of 13 bases. Germline V gene lookup returns CDR1 MDHEN and CDR2 SYDVKM. CDR3 length equals 15 residues. In nucleotides, the CDR3 is TGTGCCAGCAGTTTTGTAGGGGCCGTTCAAGAGACCCAGTACTTC. As protein: CASSFVGAVQETQYF.

There are many counts of this clonotype. The V gene is TRBV12-3 or TRBV12-4, the J gene TRBJ2-2; 7 bases fit TRBD1. The CDR3 totals 16 residues. Trimming took 3 bases from V and 2 from J; bases not matched to a gene: 6. DNA for the CDR3: TGTGCCAGCAGTTTTACAGGGGCCTCAAACACCGGGGAGCTGTTTTTT. As protein: CASSFTGASNTGELFF.

This clonotype was seen only a few times. The CDR3, as DNA: TGTGCCAGCACCTTAGACGGGAGCTCCTACGAGCAGTACGTC. Its protein is CASTLDGSSYEQYV. This chain connects TRBV7-9 to TRBJ2-7; TRBD2 might be the D (6 bases). Germline loops: CDR1 SEHNR, CDR2 FQNEAQ (reference sequence). This CDR3 has 14 amino acids.

In its sample, this clonotype was seen many times. This chain uses TRBV12-3 or TRBV12-4 with TRBJ2-1; 8 bases fit TRBD2. V lost 5 bases, J lost 3 bases, and 6 bases stayed unmatched. This CDR3 spans 15 amino acids. The DNA for the CDR3 is TGTGCCAGCAGTCCGGGACTAGATCTCTACAATGAGCAGTTCTTC. Its translation: CASSPGLDLYNEQFF.

This clonotype occurred many times. The chain carries TRBV6-1 and TRBJ1-5; 7 nucleotides match TRBD1. The J segment lost 2 bases and the V segment lost 7 bases, leaving 8 bases of the junction unmatched. The CDR3 covers 15 residues. Per the germline V gene, CDR1 is MNHNS and CDR2 is SASEGT. For the CDR3, the DNA is TGTGCCAGCAACCTACAGGGGTACGGCAATCAGCCCCAGCATTTT. Translated: CASNLQGYGNQPQHF.

The V gene is TRBV11-3, the J gene TRBJ2-1; TRBD2 matches at 7 bases. CDR1 is SGHNT, CDR2 YENEEA, per germline. V shed 1 base and J 8 bases; nucleotides not matched to a gene: 8. This CDR3 contains 15 residues. The CDR3 protein is CASSLAVGGNDEQFF. The CDR3 DNA is TGTGCCAGCAGCTTAGCTGTCGGGGGGAACGATGAGCAGTTCTTC.

This clonotype was picked up many times. V usage is TRBV10-3 and J usage is TRBJ1-2, with TRBD1 matching 9 bases. There are 16 residues in the CDR3. From germline, CDR1 is ENHRY and CDR2 SYGVKD. J lost 0 bases, V lost 6 bases, and 8 bases had no gene match. This CDR3 is CAIRGDGQGTNYGYTF. The CDR3 DNA reads as TGTGCCATCAGAGGAGACGGACAGGGGACTAACTATGGCTACACCTTC.

For this clonotype: An end of the junction differs from the germline gene, which may be a read error. V usage is TRBV7-3 and J usage is TRBJ2-2; TRBD1 aligns across 7 bases. The CDR3 is 16 amino acids. Germline-derived CDR1 and CDR2 are SGHTA and FQGTGA. The CDR3 loop reads CASSYDHRGYTWELFF. Written as DNA, the CDR3 is TGTGCCAGCAGCTACGACCACAGGGGTTACACCTGGGAGCTGTTTTTT.

The genes are TRBV28 and TRBJ1-4; possible D gene TRBD1, 5 bases. V was trimmed by 11 bases and J by 11 bases, leaving 18 bases between them. The germline V gene encodes CDR1 MDHEN and CDR2 SYDVKM. The CDR3 runs 12 residues. CDR3 sequence reads: CAAQTGLEKLFF. CDR3 coding DNA: TGTGCCGCGCAGACGGGGCTTGAGAAACTGTTTTTT. The whole variable domain, remainder taken from reference TRBV28 and TRBJ1-4, is DVKVTQSSRYLVKRTGEKVFLECVQDMDHENMFWYRQDPGLGLRLIYFSYDVKMKEKGDIPEGYSVSREKKERFSLILESASTNQTSMYLCAAQTGLEKLFFGSGTQLSVL.

There are a few counts of this clonotype. The chain couples TRBV6-6 to TRBJ2-4; TRBD1 matches 10 bases. Unmatched junction bases numbered 1, after V lost 5 bases and J lost 0 bases. Germline CDR1 MNHNY, CDR2 SVGAGI (reference sequence). CDR3 length: 15 amino acids. CDR3 protein: CASSDRGQAKNIQYF. The CDR3 region has the DNA TGTGCCAGCAGTGACAGGGGGCAAGCCAAAAACATTCAGTACTTC.

The J gene is TRBJ2-4, the V gene TRBV5-4; 7 nucleotides align to TRBD2. Germline trimming cut 4 bases from V and 0 bases from J; bases unmatched to any gene: 7. Germline CDR1 and CDR2: SGHNT and YYREEE (reference sequence). The CDR3 is 16 residues long. The CDR3 protein is CASSPTSVLAKNIQYF. The CDR3 region has the DNA TGTGCCAGCAGCCCTACTAGCGTCCTAGCCAAAAACATTCAGTACTTC.

This clonotype was recorded at least ten times. This chain uses TRBV29-1 with TRBJ1-3, with D possibly TRBD1 on 5 matching bases. Between the trimmed V and J ends, which lost 0 bases and 0 bases, there was a span of 15 bases. Germline V gives CDR1 SQVTM, CDR2 ANQGSEA. The length of the CDR3 is 17 residues. CDR3 DNA: TGCAGCGTTGAAGACCGGTCGAAGGGGTTCTCTGGAAACACCATATATTTT. This encodes CSVEDRSKGFSGNTIYF. Together with reference TRBV29-1 and TRBJ1-3, the CDR3 gives the full variable domain: SAVISQKPSRDICQRGTSLTIQCQVDSQVTMMFWYRQQPGQSLTLIATANQGSEATYESGFVIDKFPISRPNLTFSTLTVSNMSPEDSSIYLCSVEDRSKGFSGNTIYFGEGSWLTVV.

This clonotype was detected ten times or more. The chain links TRBV7-2 to TRBJ2-7, with D unresolved. CDR1 and CDR2 from the germline V gene are SGHTA and FQGNSA. CDR3 length: 13 residues. Trimming took 1 base from V and 2 from J, leaving 6 bases between them. This chain's CDR3 is CASSLGRPYEQYF. The CDR3 DNA sequence: TGTGCCAGCAGCTTAGGCAGGCCCTACGAGCAGTACTTC.

This clonotype was counted ten times or more. CDR3 in DNA: TGCAGTGCTGGACGACAGCGCCCCTCTGGAAACACCATATATTTT. Its protein is CSAGRQRPSGNTIYF. V gene TRBV20-1 combines with J gene TRBJ1-3; maybe TRBD1 (5 bases). The germline V and J ends were trimmed by 5 bases and 0 bases, with 14 bases remaining between them. CDR1 and CDR2 (germline): DFQATT, SNEGSKA (reference sequence). This CDR3 has 15 amino acids.

This clonotype turned up a few times. The gene calls are TRBV4-3 and TRBJ2-2; the D gene could be TRBD1 or TRBD2 (5 bases each). V dropped 0 bases and J dropped 0 bases, with 14 bases sitting between them. The CDR3 loop spans 18 amino acids. From germline, CDR1 is LGHNA and CDR2 YSLEER. CDR3 DNA: TGCGCCAGCAGCCAAGAGGCCCCCGGGACCTCGAACACCGGGGAGCTGTTTTTT. This codes for CASSQEAPGTSNTGELFF.

This clonotype was seen only a few times. This rearrangement joins TRBV20-1 to TRBJ2-3; 9 bases agree with TRBD1. Looked up from germline, CDR1 is DFQATT and CDR2 is SNEGSKA (reference sequence). This CDR3 is 16 amino acids long. V trimming: 1 base; J trimming: 5 bases; junction bases outside the gene matches: 10. This chain's CDR3 is CSARGPGQGKGDTQYF. CDR3 DNA: TGCAGTGCTAGAGGACCTGGACAGGGGAAGGGAGATACGCAGTATTTT.

This clonotype has a count of ten or more. The gene calls are TRBV29-1 and TRBJ1-1; no reliable D call. The ends were cut back, 5 bases at V and 0 bases at J, with 4 bases in the middle. This CDR3 has 11 amino acids. Germline values: CDR1 SQVTM, CDR2 ANQGSEA. CDR3 sequence reads: CSVSVNTEAFF. For the CDR3, the DNA is TGCAGCGTTTCAGTGAACACTGAAGCTTTCTTT.

The chain combines TRBV7-6 with TRBJ2-3; 12 nucleotides align to TRBD2. The CDR3 loop spans 18 amino acids. The V and J ends lost 5 bases and 5 bases, in that order; junction bases with no gene match: 14. Germline assignment: CDR1 SGHVS and CDR2 FNYEAQ. The CDR3 reads CASSRGLAGLSFGDTQYF. CDR3 coding DNA: TGTGCCAGCAGCCGCGGACTAGCGGGGCTCTCTTTTGGAGATACGCAGTATTTT.

This chain joins TRBV12-3 or TRBV12-4 and TRBJ2-7; D remains ambiguous. Trimming left V 4 bases short and J 7 bases short, with 17 bases between. This CDR3 is 14 amino acids long. The CDR3 loop is CASSSRSTRGEQYF. CDR3 coding DNA: TGTGCCAGCAGTTCGCGCTCTACCCGTGGGGAGCAGTACTTC.

This clonotype came up many times. This chain joins TRBV7-8 and TRBJ1-2; no clear D. The CDR3 has 11 residues. Germline values: CDR1 SGHVS, CDR2 FQNEAQ. Trimming took 2 bases from V and 6 from J, leaving 4 bases between them. CDR3 sequence reads: CASSLHDGYTF. CDR3 sequence (DNA): TGTGCCAGCAGCTTACATGATGGCTACACCTTC.

The chain has TRBV7-6 and TRBJ1-6; D ambiguous. CDR1 SGHVS and CDR2 FNYEAQ come from the germline V gene. V lost 1 base and J 9 bases, leaving 10 bases between the germline ends. The CDR3 sequence is 14 residues long. Written as DNA, the CDR3 is TGTGCCAGCAGCTTAGGATCGGCCTCTTCACCCCTCCACTTT. Translated: CASSLGSASSPLHF.